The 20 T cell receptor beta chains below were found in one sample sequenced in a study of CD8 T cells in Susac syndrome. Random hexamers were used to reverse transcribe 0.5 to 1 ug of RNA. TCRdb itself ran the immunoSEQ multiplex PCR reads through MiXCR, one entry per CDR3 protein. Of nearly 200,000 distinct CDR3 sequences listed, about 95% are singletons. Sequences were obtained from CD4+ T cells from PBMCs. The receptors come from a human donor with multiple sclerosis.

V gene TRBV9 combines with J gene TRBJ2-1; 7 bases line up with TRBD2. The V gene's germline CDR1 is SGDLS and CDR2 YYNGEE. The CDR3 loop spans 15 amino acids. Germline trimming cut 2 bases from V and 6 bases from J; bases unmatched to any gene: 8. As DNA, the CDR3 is TGTGCCAGCAGCGTTAGGGAGGGCCTCGTCAATGAGCAGTTCTTC. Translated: CASSVREGLVNEQFF.

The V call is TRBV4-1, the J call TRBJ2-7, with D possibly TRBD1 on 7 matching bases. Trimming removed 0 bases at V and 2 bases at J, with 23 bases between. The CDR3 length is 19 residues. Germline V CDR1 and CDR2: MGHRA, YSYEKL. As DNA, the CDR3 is TGCGCCAGCAGCCAAGAGGAATACGGGAAGGGCAGGGGGGCCTACGAGCAGTACTTC. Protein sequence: CASSQEEYGKGRGAYEQYF.

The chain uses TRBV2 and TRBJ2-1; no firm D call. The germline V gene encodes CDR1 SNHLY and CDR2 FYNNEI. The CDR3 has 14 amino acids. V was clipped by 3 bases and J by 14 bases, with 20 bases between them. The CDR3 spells CASSEGSRQQREFF. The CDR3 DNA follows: TGTGCCAGCAGTGAGGGTTCCCGCCAGCAAAGGGAGTTCTTC.

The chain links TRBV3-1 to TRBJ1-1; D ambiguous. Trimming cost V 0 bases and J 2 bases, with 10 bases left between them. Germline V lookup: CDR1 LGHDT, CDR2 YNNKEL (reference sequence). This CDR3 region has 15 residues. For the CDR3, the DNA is TGTGCCAGCAGCCAAGATGGCAGACTAAACACTGAAGCTTTCTTT. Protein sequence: CASSQDGRLNTEAFF.

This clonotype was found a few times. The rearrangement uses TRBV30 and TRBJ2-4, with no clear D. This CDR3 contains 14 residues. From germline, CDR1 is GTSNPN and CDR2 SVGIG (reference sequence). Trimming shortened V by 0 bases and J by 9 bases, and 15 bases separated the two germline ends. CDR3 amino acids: CAWSVQEGSIIQYF. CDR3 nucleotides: TGTGCCTGGAGTGTACAAGAAGGCTCCATCATTCAGTACTTC. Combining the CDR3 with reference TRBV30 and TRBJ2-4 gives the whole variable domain SQTIHQWPATLVQPVGSPLSLECTVEGTSNPNLYWYRQAAGRGLQLLFYSVGIGQISSEVPQNLSASRPQDRQFILSSKKLLLSDSGFYLCAWSVQEGSIIQYFGAGTRLSVL.

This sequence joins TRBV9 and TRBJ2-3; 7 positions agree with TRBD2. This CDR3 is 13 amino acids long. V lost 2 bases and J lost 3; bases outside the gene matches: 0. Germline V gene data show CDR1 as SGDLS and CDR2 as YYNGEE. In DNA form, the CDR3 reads TGTGCCAGCAGCGTGCGGGGGACAGATACGCAGTATTTT. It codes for CASSVRGTDTQYF. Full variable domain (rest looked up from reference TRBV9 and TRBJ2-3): DSGVTQTPKHLITATGQRVTLRCSPRSGDLSVYWYQQSLDQGLQFLIQYYNGEERAKGNILERFSAQQFPDLHSELNLSSLELGDSALYFCASSVRGTDTQYFGPGTRLTVL.

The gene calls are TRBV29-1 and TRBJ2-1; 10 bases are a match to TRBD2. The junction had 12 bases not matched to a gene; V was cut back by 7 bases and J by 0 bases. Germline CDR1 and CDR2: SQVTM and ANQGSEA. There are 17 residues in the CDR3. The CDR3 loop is CSAHPRLAGSSYNEQFF. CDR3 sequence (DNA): TGCAGCGCCCACCCCCGACTAGCGGGTAGCTCCTACAATGAGCAGTTCTTC.

The CDR3 reads CASSTRGGDTEAFF. Written as DNA, the CDR3 is TGCGCCAGCAGCACCCGGGGTGGGGACACTGAAGCTTTCTTT. This chain uses TRBV5-1 with TRBJ1-1; D gene ambiguous. CDR1 is SGHRS and CDR2 is YFSETQ in the germline V gene. Trimming pared 4 bases from V and 3 bases from J, leaving 13 bases between. CDR3 length: 14 amino acids.

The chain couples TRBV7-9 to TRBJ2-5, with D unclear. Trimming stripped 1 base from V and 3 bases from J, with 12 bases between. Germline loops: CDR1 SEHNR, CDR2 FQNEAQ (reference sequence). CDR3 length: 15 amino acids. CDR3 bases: TGTGCCAGCAGCTTAGTCTCGAGTGGGGAAGAGACCCAGTACTTC. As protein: CASSLVSSGEETQYF.

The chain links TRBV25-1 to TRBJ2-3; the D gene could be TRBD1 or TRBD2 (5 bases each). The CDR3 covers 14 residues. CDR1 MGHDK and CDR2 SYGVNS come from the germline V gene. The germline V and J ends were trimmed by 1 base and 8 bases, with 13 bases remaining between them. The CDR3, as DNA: TGTGCCAGCAGTGAATGGGGGACGGGGTCTACGCAGTATTTT. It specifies CASSEWGTGSTQYF.

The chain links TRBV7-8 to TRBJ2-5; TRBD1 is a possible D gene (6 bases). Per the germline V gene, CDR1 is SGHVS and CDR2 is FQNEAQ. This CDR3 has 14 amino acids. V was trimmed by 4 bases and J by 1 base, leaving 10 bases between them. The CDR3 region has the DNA TGTGCCAGCAGCTCCCGGGACACCCAAGAGACCCAGTACTTC. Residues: CASSSRDTQETQYF.

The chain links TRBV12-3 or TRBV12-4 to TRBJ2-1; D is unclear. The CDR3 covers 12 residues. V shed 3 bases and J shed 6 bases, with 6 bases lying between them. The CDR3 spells CASSFRTNEQFF. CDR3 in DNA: TGTGCCAGCAGTTTTAGGACCAATGAGCAGTTCTTC.

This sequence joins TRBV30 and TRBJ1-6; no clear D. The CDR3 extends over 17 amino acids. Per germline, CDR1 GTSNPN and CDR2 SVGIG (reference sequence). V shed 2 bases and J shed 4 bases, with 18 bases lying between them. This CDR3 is CAWSPSRSSSYNSPLHF. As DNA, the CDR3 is TGTGCCTGGAGTCCCTCCCGGTCGAGCTCGTATAATTCACCCCTCCACTTT. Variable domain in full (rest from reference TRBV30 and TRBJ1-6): SQTIHQWPATLVQPVGSPLSLECTVEGTSNPNLYWYRQAAGRGLQLLFYSVGIGQISSEVPQNLSASRPQDRQFILSSKKLLLSDSGFYLCAWSPSRSSSYNSPLHFGNGTRLTVT.

This CDR3 reads CASSELQGPTNEKLFF. DNA for the CDR3: TGTGCCAGCAGTGAACTACAGGGGCCAACTAATGAAAAACTGTTTTTT. The gene calls are TRBV2 and TRBJ1-4; 7 bases map to TRBD1. V was pared by 2 bases and J by 0 bases, with 3 bases of the junction left unmatched. The CDR3 is 16 residues long. Per the germline V gene, CDR1 is SNHLY and CDR2 is FYNNEI.

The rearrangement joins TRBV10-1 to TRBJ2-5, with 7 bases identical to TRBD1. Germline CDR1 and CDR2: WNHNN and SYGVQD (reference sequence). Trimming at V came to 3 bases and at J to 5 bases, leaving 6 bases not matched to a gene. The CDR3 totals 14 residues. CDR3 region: CASSDPGQRETQYF. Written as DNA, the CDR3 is TGCGCCAGCAGTGACCCGGGACAGCGGGAGACCCAGTACTTC.

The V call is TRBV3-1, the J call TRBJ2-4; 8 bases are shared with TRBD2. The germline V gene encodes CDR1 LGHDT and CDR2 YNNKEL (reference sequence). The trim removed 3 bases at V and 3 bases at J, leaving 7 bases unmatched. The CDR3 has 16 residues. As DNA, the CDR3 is TGTGCCAGCAGCCACTTAGCGGGGAGTGACAAAAACATTCAGTACTTC. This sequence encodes CASSHLAGSDKNIQYF.

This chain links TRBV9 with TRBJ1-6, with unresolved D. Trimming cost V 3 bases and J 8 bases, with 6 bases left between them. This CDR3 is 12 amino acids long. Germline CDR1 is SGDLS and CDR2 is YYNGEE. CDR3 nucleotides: TGTGCCAGCAGCGCTCAAGATTCACCCCTCCACTTT. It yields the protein CASSAQDSPLHF.

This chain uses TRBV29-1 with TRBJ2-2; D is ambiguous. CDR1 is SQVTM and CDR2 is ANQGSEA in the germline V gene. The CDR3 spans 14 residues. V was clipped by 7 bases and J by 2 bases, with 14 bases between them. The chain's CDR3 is CSGQEWANTGELFF. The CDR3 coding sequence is TGCAGCGGGCAAGAGTGGGCTAACACCGGGGAGCTGTTTTTT.

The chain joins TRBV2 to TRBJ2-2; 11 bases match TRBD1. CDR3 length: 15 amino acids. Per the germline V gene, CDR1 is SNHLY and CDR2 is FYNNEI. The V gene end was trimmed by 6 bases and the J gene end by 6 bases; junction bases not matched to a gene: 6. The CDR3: CASSYGQGASGELFF. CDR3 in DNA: TGTGCCAGCAGCTACGGACAGGGGGCTTCCGGGGAGCTGTTTTTT.

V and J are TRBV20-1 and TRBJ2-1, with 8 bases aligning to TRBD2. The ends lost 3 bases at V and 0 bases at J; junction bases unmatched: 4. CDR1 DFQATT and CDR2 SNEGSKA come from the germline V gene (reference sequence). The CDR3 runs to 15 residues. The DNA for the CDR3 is TGCAGTGCTAGGCGGGGGGCCGGCTCCTACAATGAGCAGTTCTTC. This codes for CSARRGAGSYNEQFF.